This T cell receptor beta chain was sequenced in a study of T-cell memory formation after mild COVID-19. TCRdb redid the calling of the 5' RACE reads with MiXCR, one entry per CDR3 protein. The sample gives about 250,000 distinct CDR3 sequences, over 15% of which show up once; approximately 3.6% is in the top ten. The germline V gene has CDR1 MNHEY and CDR2 SMNVEV (reference sequence). This CDR3 has 15 amino acids. Trimming took 4 bases from V and 2 from J, leaving 14 bases between them. Study-wide findings and caveats: Clones that contracted from day 15 to 85 were balanced CD4/CD8, while later expanders leaned CD4+.

This clonotype came up a few times. The target antigen is unknown. This clonotype originated in a man between 18 and 35 years old who had mild COVID-19 (a few samples of this study predate the infection). Cell type and time point are not known. Sequencing used PBMCs or a T cell subset sorted from them (not recorded which). The chain combines TRBV27 with TRBJ1-2, with D perhaps matching TRBD1 (5 bases). The CDR3 reads CASSYSYTGNYGYTF. The CDR3 nucleotides read TGTGCCAGCAGTTATTCCTATACAGGAAACTATGGCTACACCTTC.